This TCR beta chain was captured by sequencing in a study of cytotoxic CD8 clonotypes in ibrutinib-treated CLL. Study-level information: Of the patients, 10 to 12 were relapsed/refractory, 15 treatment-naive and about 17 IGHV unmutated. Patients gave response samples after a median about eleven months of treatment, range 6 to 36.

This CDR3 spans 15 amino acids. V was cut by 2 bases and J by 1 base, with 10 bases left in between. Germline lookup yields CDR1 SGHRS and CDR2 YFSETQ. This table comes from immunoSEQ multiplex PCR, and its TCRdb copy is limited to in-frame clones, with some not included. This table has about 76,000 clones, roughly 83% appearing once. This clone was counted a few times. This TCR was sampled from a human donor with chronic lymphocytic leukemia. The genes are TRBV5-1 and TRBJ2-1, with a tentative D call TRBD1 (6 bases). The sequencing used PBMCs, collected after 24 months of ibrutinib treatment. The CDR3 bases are TGCGCCAGCAGCTTTTCAGGGGTTTCCTACAATGAGCAGTTCTTC. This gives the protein CASSFSGVSYNEQFF.